The sequence of this TCR beta chain was determined in a study of T cells in Graves' hyperthyroidism and ophthalmopathy (dated by TCRdb to the late 2010s). As for the study more broadly: Peripheral blood samples were taken at initial diagnosis, before any treatment was given. The roughly 94 discovery patients were randomly divided into training and test sets at a 7:3 ratio. The paper describes TCR Vbeta CDR3 sequencing of about 140 peripheral blood samples, made up of some 40 ophthalmopathy patients, roughly 80 hyperthyroidism patients and some 17 progressor patients. Prospective prediction of ophthalmopathy was tested in an independent validation cohort of some 20 hyperthyroidism patients and 17 patients who later progressed to ophthalmopathy. Once sampling was done, hyperthyroidism patients were given methimazole at a starting dose of 30 mg daily, whereas ophthalmopathy patients were given high-dose intravenous methylprednisolone. In more than 5 Graves' hyperthyroidism patients, the study also compared T-cell repertoires from thyroid tissue with T-cell repertoires from blood. To identify TCR V-J signatures that set the groups apart, the researchers used a discovery cohort of 100 patients, made up of 43 with Graves' ophthalmopathy and about 60 with stable Graves' hyperthyroidism.

Study-level results and caveats: In validation, the model predicted progression to ophthalmopathy with around 71% sensitivity and around 72% specificity, a median of approximately 6.5 months before onset. A 13 V-J signature model separated ophthalmopathy from stable hyperthyroidism, with approximately 86% sensitivity and 81.08% specificity in cross-validation and 80%/75% in testing. Most expanded thyroid clonotypes (frequency above 0.001) were also found in blood, which suggests that blood repertoires may mirror thyroid immune responses. No statistical method was used to set the sample size in advance, and investigators knew the group allocation.

Moderately to severely active disease, a Clinical Activity Score of at least 3, a NOSPECS grade of at least 4, and a duration under 3 months were present in ophthalmopathy patients. Any patient with an uncontrolled infection, another autoimmune disease, pregnancy or lactation was excluded. Clinical symptoms, serum thyroxine and TRAb, thyroid ultrasound, and orbital computed tomography formed the basis for the diagnoses. Ficoll-Paque density gradient centrifugation was used to isolate PBMCs from 8.5 to 10 ml of fresh peripheral blood. Total RNA was extracted with Trizol reagent, and quality was checked on an Agilent 2100 Bioanalyzer. This clonotype was observed at least ten times. Its antigen is unknown. Per-base qualities were not stored, and no clone one base away is much larger. The TCR beta CDR3 regions were amplified from the RNA transcripts. The TCR CDR3 was subjected to a first round of RT-PCR using the HTBI primer set and the Qiagen OneStep RT-PCR kit. Libraries were constructed in a second round of multiplex PCR, after which size selection and purification were performed. Paired-end sequencing of the libraries was performed with 100 bp reads on an Illumina HiSeq2000. The authors processed their data as follows. SOAPnuke was used to process the raw data, throwing out any read that contained adapters or uncalled bases, had a mean Phred below 15, or lacked an exact constant-primer or identifier match. COPE v1.2.5 was used to merge high-quality paired reads, and clonotypes were defined as unique nucleotide sequences. MiTCR v1.1 was used to align the clonotypes against IMGT TRBV, TRBD and TRBJ reference segments. Only V-J combinations with frequency above 0.0001, covering 99% to 99.2% of repertoires, were analysed. A TCS score was defined as the ratio between F50 (clonal expansion) and ExV (chaos), using BLOSUM62-based TCRdist between CDR3 peptides within each V-J. Welch's t-statistics and random forest reduced fewer than 550 V-J features to roughly 13, which were used in a naive Bayes classifier (R e1071). TCRdb trimmed public reads at Q25 via fastp, called clones via MiXCR and kept in-frame beta chains. Identical CDR3 protein sequences are pooled into one entry, listed with their most common genes and DNA. What appears here as the V and J calls and clone size reflects TCRdb's work, not the paper's. In all, the sample holds about 590,000 distinct CDR3 sequences, and 13% to 15% of those were seen once. About 7% of the sample comes from the top ten.

Reading from cysteine to phenylalanine, the CDR3 counts 14 amino acids. CDR3 DNA is the only sequence kept; it has 42 bases, read in frame from the first base. V loses 0 bases, J loses 3 bases, and the germline ends lie 12 bases apart. For CDR1 and CDR2, the germline V gene (reference sequence) lists GTSNPN and SVGIG. The sample taken for sequencing was blood. This chain is built from TRBV30 and TRBJ2-7, with the D gene not confidently named. This clonotype was sampled from a woman between 18 and 29 years old with Graves' ophthalmopathy. The CDR3 in this case is CAWSVAGRDYEQYF. The DNA sequence is TGTGCCTGGAGTGTAGCAGGCAGAGACTACGAGCAGTACTTC.